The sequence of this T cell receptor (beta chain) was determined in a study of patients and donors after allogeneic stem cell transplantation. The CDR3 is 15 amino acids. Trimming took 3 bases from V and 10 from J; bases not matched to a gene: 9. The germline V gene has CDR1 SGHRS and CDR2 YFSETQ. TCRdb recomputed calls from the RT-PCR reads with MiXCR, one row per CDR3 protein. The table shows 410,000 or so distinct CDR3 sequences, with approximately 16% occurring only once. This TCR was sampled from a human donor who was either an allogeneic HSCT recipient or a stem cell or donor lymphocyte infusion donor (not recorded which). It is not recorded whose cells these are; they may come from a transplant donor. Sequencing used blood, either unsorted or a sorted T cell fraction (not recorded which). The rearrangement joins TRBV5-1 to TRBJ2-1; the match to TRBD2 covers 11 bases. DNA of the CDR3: TGCGCCAGCAGCTGGGGACTAGCGGACGGAAAGGAGCAGTTCTTC. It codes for CASSWGLADGKEQFF.